The present T cell receptor beta chain was sequenced within a study of blood T cell repertoires in COVID-19. The overall study: Acute-phase and convalescent COVID-19 samples originated in the United States, Italy and Spain. T cells, B-cell-depleted T cells, or PBMCs provided the cDNA or gDNA that served as material.

V was pared by 5 bases and J by 3 bases, with 7 bases of the junction left unmatched. The CDR3 length is 15 residues. Germline V lookup: CDR1 LNHNV, CDR2 YYDKDF (reference sequence). As originally analysed: Amplification with reference gene primers provided the estimates of nucleated cell counts. TCRdb's table, derived via immunoSEQ multiplex PCR, lists solely in-frame clones and lacks some. From that table come the V and J calls and clone size; the DNA was used to work out D and trimming. The sample yields about 150,000 clones, 60% to 80% seen once. V is TRBV15 and J is TRBJ2-5; TRBD2 matches at 9 bases. The specimen was peripheral blood. The TCR was taken from a man aged 45-65 years with active or convalescent COVID-19. The CDR3 region is CATSGGLASKETQYF. The DNA of the CDR3 is TGTGCCACCAGCGGGGGACTAGCATCTAAAGAGACCCAGTACTTC.